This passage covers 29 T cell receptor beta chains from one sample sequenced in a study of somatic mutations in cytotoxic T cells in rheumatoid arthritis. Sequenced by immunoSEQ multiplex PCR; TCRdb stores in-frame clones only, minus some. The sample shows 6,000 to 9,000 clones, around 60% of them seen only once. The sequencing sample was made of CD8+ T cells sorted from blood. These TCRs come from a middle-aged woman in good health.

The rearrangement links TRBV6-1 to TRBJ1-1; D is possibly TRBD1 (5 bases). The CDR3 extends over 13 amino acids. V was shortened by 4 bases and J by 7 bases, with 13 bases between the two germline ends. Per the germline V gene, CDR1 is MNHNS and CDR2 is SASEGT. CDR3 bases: TGTGCCAGCAGTGGTTACGGGGCCAGTGAAGCTTTCTTT. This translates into CASSGYGASEAFF.

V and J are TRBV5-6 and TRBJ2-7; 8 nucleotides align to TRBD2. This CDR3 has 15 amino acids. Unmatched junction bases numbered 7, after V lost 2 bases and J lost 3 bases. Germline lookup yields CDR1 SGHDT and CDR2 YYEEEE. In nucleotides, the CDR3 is TGTGCCAGCAGCTTAACCCGGGAGGGCCGCTACGAGCAGTACTTC. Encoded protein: CASSLTREGRYEQYF.

The CDR3 is CASYGTSGGGTYNEQFF. CDR3 nucleotides: TGTGCCAGCTACGGGACTAGCGGAGGGGGGACCTACAATGAGCAGTTCTTC. V is TRBV28 and J is TRBJ2-1; 11 bases match TRBD2. The CDR3 has 17 residues. Per germline, CDR1 MDHEN and CDR2 SYDVKM. Trimming removed 8 bases from V and 2 bases from J; junction bases left unmatched: 11.

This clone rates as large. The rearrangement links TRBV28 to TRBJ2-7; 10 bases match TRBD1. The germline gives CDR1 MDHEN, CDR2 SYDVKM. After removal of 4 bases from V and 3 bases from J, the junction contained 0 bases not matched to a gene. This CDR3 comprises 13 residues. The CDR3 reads CASSWDRGYEQYF. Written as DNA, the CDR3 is TGTGCCAGCAGTTGGGACAGGGGCTACGAGCAGTACTTC.

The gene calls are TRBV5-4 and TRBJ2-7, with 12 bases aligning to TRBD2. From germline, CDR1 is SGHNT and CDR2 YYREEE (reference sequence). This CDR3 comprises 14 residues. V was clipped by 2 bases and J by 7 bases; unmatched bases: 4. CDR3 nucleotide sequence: TGTGCCAGCAGCTTTGGGACTAGCGGGTGGGAGCAGTACTTC. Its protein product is CASSFGTSGWEQYF.

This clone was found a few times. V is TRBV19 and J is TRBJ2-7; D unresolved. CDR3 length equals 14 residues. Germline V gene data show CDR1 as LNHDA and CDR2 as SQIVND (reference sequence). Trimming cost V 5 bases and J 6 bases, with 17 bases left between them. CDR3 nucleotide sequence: TGTGCCAGTAGTCCCGGGTGGGCAGAAGGCGAGCAGTACTTC. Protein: CASSPGWAEGEQYF.

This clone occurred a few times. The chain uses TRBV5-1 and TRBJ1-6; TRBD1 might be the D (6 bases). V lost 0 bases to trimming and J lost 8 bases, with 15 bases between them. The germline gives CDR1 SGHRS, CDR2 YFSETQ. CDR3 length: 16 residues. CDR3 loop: CASSLDTQGTDSPLHF. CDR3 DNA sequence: TGCGCCAGCAGCTTGGATACTCAGGGGACGGATTCACCCCTCCACTTT.

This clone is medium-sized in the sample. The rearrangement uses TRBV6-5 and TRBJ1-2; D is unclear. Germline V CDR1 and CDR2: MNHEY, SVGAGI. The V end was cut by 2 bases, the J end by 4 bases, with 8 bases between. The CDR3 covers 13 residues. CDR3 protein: CASSYQESYGYTF. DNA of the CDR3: TGTGCCAGCAGTTACCAGGAAAGCTATGGCTACACCTTC.

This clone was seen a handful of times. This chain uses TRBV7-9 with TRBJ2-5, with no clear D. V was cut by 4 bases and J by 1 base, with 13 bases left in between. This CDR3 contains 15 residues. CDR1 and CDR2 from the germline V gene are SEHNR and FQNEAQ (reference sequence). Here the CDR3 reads CASSSQTPFQETQYF. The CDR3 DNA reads TGTGCCAGCAGCTCACAGACACCCTTCCAAGAGACCCAGTACTTC.

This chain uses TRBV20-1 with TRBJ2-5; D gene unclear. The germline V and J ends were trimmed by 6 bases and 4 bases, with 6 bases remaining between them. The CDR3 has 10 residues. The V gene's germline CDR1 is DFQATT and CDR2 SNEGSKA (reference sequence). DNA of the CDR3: TGCAGTGCCAGAAGAGAGACCCAGTACTTC. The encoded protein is CSARRETQYF.

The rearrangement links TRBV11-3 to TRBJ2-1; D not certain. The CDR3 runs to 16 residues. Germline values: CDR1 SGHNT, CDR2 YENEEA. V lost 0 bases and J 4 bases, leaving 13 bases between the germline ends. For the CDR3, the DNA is TGTGCCAGCAGCTTAGATAGGTCAGTTCCTTACAATGAGCAGTTCTTC. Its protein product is CASSLDRSVPYNEQFF. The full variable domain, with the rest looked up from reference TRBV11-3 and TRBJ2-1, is EAGVVQSPRYKIIEKKQPVAFWCNPISGHNTLYWYLQNLGQGPELLIRYENEEAVDDSQLPKDRFSAERLKGVDSTLKIQPAELGDSAVYLCASSLDRSVPYNEQFFGPGTRLTVL.

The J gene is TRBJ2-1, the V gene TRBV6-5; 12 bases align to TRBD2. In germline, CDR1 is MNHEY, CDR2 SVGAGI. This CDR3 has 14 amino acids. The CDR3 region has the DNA TGTTCCACCTCCCTAGCGGGAGGGCGGAATGAGCAGTTCTTC. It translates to CSTSLAGGRNEQFF.

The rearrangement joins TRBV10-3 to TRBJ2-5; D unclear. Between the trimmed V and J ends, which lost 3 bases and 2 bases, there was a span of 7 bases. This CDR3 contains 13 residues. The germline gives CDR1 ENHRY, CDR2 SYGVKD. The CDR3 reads CAISDRLQETQYF. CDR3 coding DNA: TGTGCCATCAGTGACAGGCTACAAGAGACCCAGTACTTC.

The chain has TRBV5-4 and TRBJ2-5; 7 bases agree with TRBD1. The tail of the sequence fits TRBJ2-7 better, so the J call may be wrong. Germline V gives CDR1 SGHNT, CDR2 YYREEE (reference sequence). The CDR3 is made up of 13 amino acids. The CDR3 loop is CASSHRGIDEQYF. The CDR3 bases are TGTGCCAGCAGCCACAGGGGCATTGACGAGCAGTACTTC.

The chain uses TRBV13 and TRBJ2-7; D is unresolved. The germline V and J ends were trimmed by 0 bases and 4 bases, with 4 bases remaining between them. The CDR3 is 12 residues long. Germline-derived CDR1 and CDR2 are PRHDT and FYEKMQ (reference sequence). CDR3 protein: CASSLGVYEQYF. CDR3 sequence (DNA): TGTGCCAGCAGCTTAGGGGTTTACGAGCAGTACTTC. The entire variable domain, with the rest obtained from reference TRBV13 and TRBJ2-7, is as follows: AAGVIQSPRHLIKEKRETATLKCYPIPRHDTVYWYQQGPGQDPQFLISFYEKMQSDKGSIPDRFSAQQFSDYHSELNMSSLELGDSALYFCASSLGVYEQYFGPGTRLTVT.

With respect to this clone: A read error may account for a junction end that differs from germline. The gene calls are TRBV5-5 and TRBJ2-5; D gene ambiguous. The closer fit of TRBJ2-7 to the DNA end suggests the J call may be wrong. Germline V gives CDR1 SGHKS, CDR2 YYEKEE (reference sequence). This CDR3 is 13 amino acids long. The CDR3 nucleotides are TGTGCCAGCAGTTTGGACCGCACCTACGAGCAGTACTTC. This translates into CASSLDRTYEQYF.

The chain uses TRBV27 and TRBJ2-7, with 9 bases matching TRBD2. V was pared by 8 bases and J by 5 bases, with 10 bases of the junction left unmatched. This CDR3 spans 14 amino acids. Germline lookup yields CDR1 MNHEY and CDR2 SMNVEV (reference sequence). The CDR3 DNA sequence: TGTGCCAGCTCGCTTGCGGGAGGGGGCGACGAGCAGTACTTC. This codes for CASSLAGGGDEQYF.

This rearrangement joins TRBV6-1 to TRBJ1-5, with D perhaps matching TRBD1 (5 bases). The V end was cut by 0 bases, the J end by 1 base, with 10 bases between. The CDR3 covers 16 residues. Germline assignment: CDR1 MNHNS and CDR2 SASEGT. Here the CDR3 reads CASSEALGGSNQPQHF. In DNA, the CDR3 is TGTGCCAGCAGTGAAGCGCTTGGGGGAAGCAATCAGCCCCAGCATTTT.

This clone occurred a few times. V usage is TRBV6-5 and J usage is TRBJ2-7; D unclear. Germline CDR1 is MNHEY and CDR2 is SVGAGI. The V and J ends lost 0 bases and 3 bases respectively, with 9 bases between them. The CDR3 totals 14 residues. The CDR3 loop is CASSYSDSGYEQYF. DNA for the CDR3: TGTGCCAGCAGTTACTCTGACTCTGGCTACGAGCAGTACTTC.

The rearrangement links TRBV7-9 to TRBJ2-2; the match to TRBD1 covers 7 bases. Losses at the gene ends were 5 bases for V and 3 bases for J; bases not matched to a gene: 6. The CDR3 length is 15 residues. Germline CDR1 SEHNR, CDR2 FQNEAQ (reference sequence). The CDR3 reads CASSPDRFDTGELFF. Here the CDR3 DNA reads TGTGCCAGCAGCCCGGACAGGTTCGACACCGGGGAGCTGTTTTTT.

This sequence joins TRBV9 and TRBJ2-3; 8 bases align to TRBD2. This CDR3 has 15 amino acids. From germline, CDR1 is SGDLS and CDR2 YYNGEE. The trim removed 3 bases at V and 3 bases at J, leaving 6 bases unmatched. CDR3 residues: CASSARAGETDTQYF. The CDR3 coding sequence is TGTGCCAGCAGCGCCCGAGCGGGAGAAACAGATACGCAGTATTTT.

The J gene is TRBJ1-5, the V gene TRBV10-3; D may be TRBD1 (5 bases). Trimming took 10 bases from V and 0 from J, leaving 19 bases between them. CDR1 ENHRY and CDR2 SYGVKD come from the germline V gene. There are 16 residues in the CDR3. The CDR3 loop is CATADSEGYSNQPQHF. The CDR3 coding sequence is TGTGCCACCGCCGACAGCGAGGGTTATAGCAATCAGCCCCAGCATTTT.

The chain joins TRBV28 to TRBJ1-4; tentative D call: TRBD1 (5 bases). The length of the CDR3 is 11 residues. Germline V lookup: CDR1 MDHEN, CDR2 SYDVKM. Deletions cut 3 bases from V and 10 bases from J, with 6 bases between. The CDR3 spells CASSFGGKLFF. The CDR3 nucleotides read TGTGCCAGCAGTTTTGGGGGAAAACTGTTTTTT.

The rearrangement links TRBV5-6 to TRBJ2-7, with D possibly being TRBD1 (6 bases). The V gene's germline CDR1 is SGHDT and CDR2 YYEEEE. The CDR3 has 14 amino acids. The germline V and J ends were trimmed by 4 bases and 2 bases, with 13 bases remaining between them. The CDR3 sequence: CASSRGTGTYEQYF. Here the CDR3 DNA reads TGTGCCAGCAGCAGGGGGACCGGTACCTACGAGCAGTACTTC.

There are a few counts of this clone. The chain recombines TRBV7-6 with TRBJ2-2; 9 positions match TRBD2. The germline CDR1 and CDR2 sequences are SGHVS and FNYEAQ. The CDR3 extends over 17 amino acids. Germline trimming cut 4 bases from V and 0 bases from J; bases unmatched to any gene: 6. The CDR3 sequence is CASSSKREAPNTGELFF. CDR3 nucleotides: TGTGCCAGCAGCTCCAAGCGGGAGGCCCCGAACACCGGGGAGCTGTTTTTT.

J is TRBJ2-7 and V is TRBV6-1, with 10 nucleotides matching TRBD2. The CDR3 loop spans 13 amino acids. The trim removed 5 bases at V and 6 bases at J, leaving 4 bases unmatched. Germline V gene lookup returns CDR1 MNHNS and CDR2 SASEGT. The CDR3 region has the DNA TGTGCCAGCAGTCTAGCGGGAGTAGGCGAGCAGTACTTC. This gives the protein CASSLAGVGEQYF.

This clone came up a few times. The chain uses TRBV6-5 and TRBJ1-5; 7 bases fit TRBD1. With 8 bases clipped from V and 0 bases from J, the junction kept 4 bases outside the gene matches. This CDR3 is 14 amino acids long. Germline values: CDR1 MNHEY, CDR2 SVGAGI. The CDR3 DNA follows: TGTGCCAGCCGGGACAGTGATAGCAATCAGCCCCAGCATTTT. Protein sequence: CASRDSDSNQPQHF.

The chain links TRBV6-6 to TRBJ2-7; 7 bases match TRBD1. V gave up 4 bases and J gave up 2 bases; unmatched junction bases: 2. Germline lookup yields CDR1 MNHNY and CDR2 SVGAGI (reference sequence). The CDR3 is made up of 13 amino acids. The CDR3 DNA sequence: TGTGCCAGCAGTTCCACAGGGGCCTACGAGCAGTACTTC. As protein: CASSSTGAYEQYF.

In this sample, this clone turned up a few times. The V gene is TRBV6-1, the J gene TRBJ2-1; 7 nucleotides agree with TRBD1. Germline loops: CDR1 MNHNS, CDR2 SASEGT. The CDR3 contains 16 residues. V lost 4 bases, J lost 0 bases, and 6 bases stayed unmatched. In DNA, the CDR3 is TGTGCCAGCAGTGTGGCGACAGGGAGCTCCTACAATGAGCAGTTCTTC. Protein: CASSVATGSSYNEQFF.